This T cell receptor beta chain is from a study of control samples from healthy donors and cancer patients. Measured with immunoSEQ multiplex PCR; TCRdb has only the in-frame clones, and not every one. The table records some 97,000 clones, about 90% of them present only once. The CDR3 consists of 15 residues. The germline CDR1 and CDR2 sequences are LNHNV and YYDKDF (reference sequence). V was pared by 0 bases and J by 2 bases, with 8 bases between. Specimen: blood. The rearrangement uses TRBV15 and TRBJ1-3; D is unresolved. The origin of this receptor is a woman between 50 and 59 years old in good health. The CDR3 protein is CATSREWWPGNTIYF. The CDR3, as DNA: TGTGCCACCAGCAGAGAATGGTGGCCTGGAAACACCATATATTTT.